This paragraph reports one T cell receptor beta chain. This sample was included in a study of blood T cells in healthy people across ages. V lost 2 bases, J lost 10 bases, and 17 bases lay in between. Germline values: CDR1 SQVTM, CDR2 ANQGSEA. The CDR3 is made up of 13 amino acids. A second 7 to 11 cycle PCR used barcoded and J-beta primers. TCRdb processed the 5' RACE reads anew with MiXCR; each CDR3 protein has one entry. The sample has 1.5 million to 2 million distinct CDR3 sequences, 25% to 30% seen once. The sequence derives from a woman aged 25 to 39 in good health. The genes are TRBV29-1 and TRBJ1-1, with unresolved D. The sample consisted of blood. CDR3 bases: TGCAGCGTTGAACCTGTGGGAGCCTGGGGAGCTTTCTTT. Its protein is CSVEPVGAWGAFF.